This TCR beta chain derives from a study of blood T cell repertoires in COVID-19 (dated by TCRdb to between 2020 and 2021). Broadly, across the study: The collaborator samples originated in the United States, Italy and Spain and spanned the acute and convalescent phases of COVID-19. HLA class I and class II types, where available, came from metadata supplied by the sample provider rather than from assay-based typing. A de-identified subject ID, COVID-19 status, age in years and sex were almost always included in the sample metadata. Deeply sampled blood TCRbeta repertoires from subjects exposed to, actively infected with, or recovered from COVID-19 were included in the dataset. A freely available public database, intended as a resource for researchers studying the immune response to SARS-CoV-2, is where the repertoires were released. The samples were drawn from the first 160 participants of the ongoing ImmuneRACE study and from over 950 subjects provided by 6 global collaborators. The material from the prospective study consisted of cDNA or gDNA derived from T cells, B-cell-depleted T cells, or PBMCs.

TCRbeta CDR3 regions were amplified from genomic DNA by means of the immunoSEQ Assay, a bias-controlled multiplex PCR. The authors processed their data as follows. The number of nucleated cells in each sample was estimated by amplification of reference gene primers within the assay. To quantify the absolute abundance of each unique TCRbeta CDR3 rearrangement, sequence reads were collapsed and filtered. For each sample, productive Simpson clonality was calculated as the square root of Simpson's diversity index across productive rearrangements. The immuneACCESS repertoire file appears here via TCRdb, limited to in-frame rearrangements. These files lack a portion of the clones; in checked studies, under half of the deficit traces to unresolved V genes, and the cause of the others is not known. The V and J calls and the clone size are those of that table, but D and trimming were determined from the DNA. The sample records 130,000 to 150,000 clones, just under 85% of which are singletons. The ten largest clones represent 3% of the sample.

The full study reports these points: The quantity of clinical and demographic metadata differed by source and by participant and was supplied without curation.

A note on this clone: Its target antigen remains unknown. The input lacks base qualities; no much larger clone sits a single base away.

Each collaborating institution followed its own protocols to collect whole blood in K2EDTA tubes. For TCRbeta analysis, collaborators shipped samples in one of three forms: frozen whole blood, isolated PBMCs, or DNA extracted from either of those sample types. From the germline V gene, CDR1 is SQVTM and CDR2 is ANQGSEA. Cut back by 4 bases and 1 base, the V and J ends lie 8 bases apart. The CDR3 covers 12 residues, taking in both the cysteine and the phenylalanine. The DNA shown is the 36-base CDR3, in frame from base 1. The chain employs TRBV29-1 and TRBJ2-7, and the D gene may be TRBD2, 5 bases matching. This clonotype originated in a woman older than 75 with acute or convalescent COVID-19. Sequencing input: peripheral blood. CDR3 region: CSVGGLSYEQYF. Read as DNA, the sequence is TGCAGCGTTGGAGGACTGTCCTACGAGCAGTACTTC.